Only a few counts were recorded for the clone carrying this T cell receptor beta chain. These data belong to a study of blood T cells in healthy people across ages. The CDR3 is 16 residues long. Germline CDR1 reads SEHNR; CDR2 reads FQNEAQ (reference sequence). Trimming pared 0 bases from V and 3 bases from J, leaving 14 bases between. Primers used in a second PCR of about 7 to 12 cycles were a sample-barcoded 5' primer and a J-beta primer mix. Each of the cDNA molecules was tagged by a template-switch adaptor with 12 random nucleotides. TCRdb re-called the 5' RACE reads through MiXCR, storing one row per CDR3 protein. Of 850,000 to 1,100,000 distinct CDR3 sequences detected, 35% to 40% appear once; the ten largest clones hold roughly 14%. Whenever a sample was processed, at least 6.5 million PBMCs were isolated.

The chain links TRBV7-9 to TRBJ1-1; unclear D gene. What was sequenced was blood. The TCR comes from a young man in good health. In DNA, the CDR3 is TGTGCCAGCAGCTTAGCGCTGACCCTACCGGACACTGAAGCTTTCTTT. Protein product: CASSLALTLPDTEAFF.